The 5 T cell receptor beta chains given below trace back to one sample, sequenced in a study of T cell responses to AZD1222 COVID-19 vaccine. TCRdb's table, derived via immunoSEQ multiplex PCR, lists solely in-frame clones and lacks some. Here the sample spans roughly 150,000 clones, 94% being singletons. The sample was peripheral blood, taken 28 days after the second AZD1222 dose. All receptors come from an adult who received the AZD1222 COVID-19 vaccine.

The rearrangement joins TRBV7-9 to TRBJ1-5; 10 bases are shared with TRBD1. Germline V gene lookup returns CDR1 SEHNR and CDR2 FQNEAQ (reference sequence). The V segment lost 4 bases and the J segment 11 bases; nucleotides outside the gene matches: 11. The CDR3 consists of 15 residues. The CDR3 DNA follows: TGTGCCAGCAGCTCCGACGGGACAGGGGTTTCGTCCCAGCATTTT. Amino acids: CASSSDGTGVSSQHF.

The chain is built from TRBV7-6 and TRBJ2-7; maybe TRBD1 (5 bases). The germline CDR1 and CDR2 sequences are SGHVS and FNYEAQ. The CDR3 sequence is 12 residues long. Trimming pared 4 bases from V and 5 bases from J, leaving 9 bases between. This CDR3 reads CASSSFRDEQYF. The CDR3 DNA sequence: TGTGCCAGCAGCTCTTTCAGGGACGAGCAGTACTTC.

For this clone: The same CDR3 is also encoded by other DNA sequences in this sample. This chain links TRBV19 with TRBJ2-1; 8 nucleotides align to TRBD2. The CDR3 consists of 14 residues. V shed 7 bases, J shed 0 bases, and the junction held 2 bases outside the gene matches. CDR1 is LNHDA and CDR2 is SQIVND in the germline V gene (reference sequence). The CDR3 loop reads CASTLAGSYNEQFF. The CDR3 bases are TGTGCCAGTACCCTAGCGGGCTCCTACAATGAGCAGTTCTTC.

The chain has TRBV10-1 and TRBJ2-7; no clear D gene. V lost 3 bases to trimming and J lost 5 bases, with 11 bases between them. Germline V gives CDR1 WNHNN, CDR2 SYGVQD (reference sequence). This CDR3 is built from 13 residues. DNA of the CDR3: TGCGCCAGCAGTGATGGGCGGAGAAACGAGCAGTACTTC. Encoded protein: CASSDGRRNEQYF.

The chain links TRBV24-1 to TRBJ1-4; D might be TRBD1 (5 bases). V lost 5 bases and J 0 bases, leaving 6 bases between the germline ends. The germline V gene encodes CDR1 KGHDR and CDR2 SFDVKD. This CDR3 region has 14 residues. This chain's CDR3 is CATSAGATNEKLFF. The CDR3, as DNA: TGTGCCACCAGTGCGGGGGCAACTAATGAAAAACTGTTTTTT.